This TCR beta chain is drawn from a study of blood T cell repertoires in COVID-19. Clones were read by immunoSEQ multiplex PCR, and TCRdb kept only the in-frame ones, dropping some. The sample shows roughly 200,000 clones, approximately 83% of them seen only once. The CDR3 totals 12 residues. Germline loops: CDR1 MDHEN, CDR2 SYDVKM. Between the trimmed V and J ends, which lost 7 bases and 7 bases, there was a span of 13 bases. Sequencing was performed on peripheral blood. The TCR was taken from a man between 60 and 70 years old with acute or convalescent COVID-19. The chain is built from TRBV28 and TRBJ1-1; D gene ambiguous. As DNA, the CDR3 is TGTGCCAGCACTCTCGGAGCCTTTGAAGCTTTCTTT. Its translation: CASTLGAFEAFF.